A single sample gave rise to the 2 T cell receptor beta chains below, sequenced in a study of T cell changes during pregnancy in multiple sclerosis. Data came from immunoSEQ multiplex PCR; TCRdb stores just in-frame clones and leaves some out. The table lists about 48,000 clones, 88% of them singletons. The sequenced sample was CD4+ T cells from peripheral blood mononuclear cells, obtained in the second trimester of pregnancy. These receptors all stem from a female donor with multiple sclerosis, enrolled in a pregnancy study.

The V and J genes are TRBV9 and TRBJ2-2, with a weak D call TRBD1 (6 bases). Trimming left V 3 bases short and J 2 bases short, with 14 bases between. The CDR3 has 16 amino acids. Germline CDR1 and CDR2: SGDLS and YYNGEE. CDR3 sequence: CASSAMGASNTGELFF. The CDR3 bases are TGTGCCAGCAGCGCCATGGGGGCGTCAAACACCGGGGAGCTGTTTTTT.

The chain is built from TRBV11-2 and TRBJ2-7; D call uncertain. This CDR3 contains 14 residues. Germline V gene data show CDR1 as SGHAT and CDR2 as FQNNGV. The V end lost 1 base, the J end lost 2 bases, and 9 bases lay between the germline ends. The CDR3 reads CASSLGGSPYEQYF. CDR3 DNA sequence: TGTGCCAGCAGCTTAGGCGGCAGTCCCTACGAGCAGTACTTC. Full variable domain (rest looked up from reference TRBV11-2 and TRBJ2-7): EAGVAQSPRYKIIEKRQSVAFWCNPISGHATLYWYQQILGQGPKLLIQFQNNGVVDDSQLPKDRFSAERLKGVDSTLKIQPAKLEDSAVYLCASSLGGSPYEQYFGPGTRLTVT.